This entry lists 6 T cell receptor beta chains sequenced from one sample in a study of blood T cell repertoires in COVID-19. The method was immunoSEQ multiplex PCR; TCRdb's version includes in-frame clones alone and lacks a portion of them. The table has about 300,000 clones, roughly four fifths seen once; the top ten hold roughly a tenth. The sample was peripheral blood. Receptors originate from a woman aged 50 to 65 who had recovered from COVID-19.

The J gene is TRBJ1-5, the V gene TRBV5-5; tentatively, D is TRBD1 (6 bases). The CDR3 extends over 16 amino acids. From germline, CDR1 is SGHKS and CDR2 YYEKEE (reference sequence). Trimming took 0 bases from V and 0 from J, leaving 10 bases between them. The CDR3 coding sequence is TGTGCCAGCAGCTTGGGGGGGCCGTATAGCAATCAGCCCCAGCATTTT. Its protein is CASSLGGPYSNQPQHF. Using reference TRBV5-5 and TRBJ1-5 for the parts outside the CDR3, the full variable domain is DAGVTQSPTHLIKTRGQQVTLRCSPISGHKSVSWYQQVLGQGPQFIFQYYEKEERGRGNFPDRFSARQFPNYSSELNVNALLLGDSALYLCASSLGGPYSNQPQHFGDGTRLSIL.

The J gene is TRBJ2-7, the V gene TRBV6-5; 8 bases align to TRBD1. Germline loops: CDR1 MNHEY, CDR2 SVGAGI. The CDR3 has 16 residues. Germline trimming cut 2 bases from V and 1 base from J; bases unmatched to any gene: 7. The CDR3 loop reads CASSYPTGEKSYEQYF. The CDR3 DNA follows: TGTGCCAGCAGTTACCCGACAGGGGAGAAGTCCTACGAGCAGTACTTC.

This clone appeared once. The genes are TRBV28 and TRBJ1-2; 10 bases fit TRBD1. V trimming: 4 bases; J trimming: 7 bases; junction bases outside the gene matches: 3. This CDR3 is 13 amino acids long. Germline lookup yields CDR1 MDHEN and CDR2 SYDVKM. DNA for the CDR3: TGTGCCAGCAGTTCGGGGACAGGGGTTGGCTACACCTTC. Translation: CASSSGTGVGYTF.

The chain couples TRBV2 to TRBJ1-6; weak D call: TRBD1 (5 bases). The CDR3 is made up of 14 amino acids. The germline V gene has CDR1 SNHLY and CDR2 FYNNEI. The V and J ends lost 7 bases and 9 bases respectively, with 16 bases between them. CDR3: CASTQLRGGSPLHF. In DNA, the CDR3 is TGTGCCAGCACTCAACTTAGGGGCGGTTCACCCCTCCACTTT.

The CDR3 loop is CASSQDRQYGYTF. The CDR3 DNA reads TGCGCCAGCAGCCAGGACAGGCAGTATGGCTACACCTTC. This sequence joins TRBV4-1 and TRBJ1-2; 7 positions agree with TRBD1. The CDR3 has 13 amino acids. The germline V gene has CDR1 MGHRA and CDR2 YSYEKL. J was trimmed by 5 bases and V by 3 bases; bases with no gene match: 3.

The rearrangement links TRBV19 to TRBJ2-5; 15 nucleotides agree with TRBD2. From germline, CDR1 is LNHDA and CDR2 SQIVND (reference sequence). This CDR3 has 19 amino acids. Trimming at V came to 10 bases and at J to 7 bases, leaving 22 bases not matched to a gene. The CDR3 region is CAIWDWGWTSGRAGGTQYF. The CDR3 DNA is TGTGCCATCTGGGACTGGGGGTGGACTAGCGGGAGGGCCGGGGGGACCCAGTACTTC.